A selection of T cell receptor beta chains follows, all from one sample in a study of T cell responses to AZD1222 COVID-19 vaccine. Generated by immunoSEQ multiplex PCR, the TCRdb table keeps only in-frame clones and is missing some. The sample lists 150,000 or so clones, 85% to 95% occurring once. Sequencing was performed on peripheral blood, taken on day 0 of AZD1222 vaccination. These receptors originate from an adult in good health. Each CDR3 is given with its conserved first and last residue. The order of the fields is V gene, CDR3 length, D gene, J gene, clone size, CDR3 DNA, CDR3 protein. The D gene is left open where the match is weak. Size values are once, few and many counts, or a class for expanded clones, and some rows have none.

TRBV4-2	14	TRBD1	TRBJ1-1	-	TGTGCCAGCAGCCGCGGACAGGAGAACACTGAAGCTTTCTTT	CASSRGQENTEAFF
TRBV19	14	TRBD1	TRBJ1-4	-	TGTGCCAGTAGTTCGACAGGGTTGAGCGAAAAACTGTTTTTT	CASSSTGLSEKLFF
TRBV6-2/TRBV6-3	14	-	TRBJ1-1	once	TGTGCCAGCAGTTACGGGGGACTGAACACTGAAGCTTTCTTT	CASSYGGLNTEAFF
TRBV15	15	TRBD1	TRBJ1-2	-	TGTGCCACCAGCGAGGGATTGGGCAGGGGGATTGGCTACACCTTC	CATSEGLGRGIGYTF
TRBV2	14	-	TRBJ1-5	-	TGTGCCAGCAGTGACCGACCGGCGAATCAGCCCCAGCATTTT	CASSDRPANQPQHF
TRBV7-2	14	-	TRBJ1-3	-	TGTGCCAGCAGCTTCGGCAGCTCTGGAAACACCATATATTTT	CASSFGSSGNTIYF
TRBV15	17	-	TRBJ1-4	-	TGTGCCACCAGCAGAGATATTCGGGGTGCCACTAATGAAAAACTGTTTTTT	CATSRDIRGATNEKLFF
TRBV19	15	-	TRBJ1-1	-	TGTGCCAGTAGTATAGTTGCCACTTCGAACACTGAAGCTTTCTTT	CASSIVATSNTEAFF
TRBV5-1	13	TRBD1	TRBJ1-2	-	TGCGCCAGCAGCTGGACGGGGACAGATGGCTACACCTTC	CASSWTGTDGYTF
TRBV19	13	-	TRBJ1-2	-	TGTGCCAGCGGACCGGGACCGAACTATGGCTACACCTTC	CASGPGPNYGYTF
TRBV9	12	-	TRBJ2-2	-	TGTGCCAGCAGCCTAGGTACCGGGGAGCTGTTTTTT	CASSLGTGELFF
TRBV14	16	TRBD1	TRBJ2-1	-	TGTGCCACAACCAAAAAGGGGGCCCCGGCGATCCATGAGCAGTTCTTC	CATTKKGAPAIHEQFF
TRBV28	14	-	TRBJ2-2	-	TGTGCCAGCAGTTTTATTTCGAACACCGGGGAGCTGTTTTTT	CASSFISNTGELFF
TRBV6-2/TRBV6-3	15	-	TRBJ2-3	-	TGTGCCAGCAGTTACGGCCAGCGGACTACAGATACGCAGTATTTT	CASSYGQRTTDTQYF
TRBV5-6	15	TRBD2	TRBJ2-7	-	TGTGCCAGCAGCGCTAGCGGGAGGACCTCCTACGAGCAGTACTTC	CASSASGRTSYEQYF
TRBV2	15	TRBD2	TRBJ2-1	-	TGTGCCAGCAGGGGGGGACTAGCAGCCTACAATGAGCAGTTCTTC	CASRGGLAAYNEQFF
TRBV14	15	-	TRBJ2-3	-	TGTGCCAGCAGTCGACAGTTAGCTAGCACAGATACGCAGTATTTT	CASSRQLASTDTQYF
TRBV24-1	12	-	TRBJ1-2	-	TGTGCCACCAGTCGGGGGCAGTGGGGCTACACCTTC	CATSRGQWGYTF
TRBV19	14	TRBD1	TRBJ1-1	-	TGTGCCAGTAGTATCGGGACAGCCAACACTGAAGCTTTCTTT	CASSIGTANTEAFF
TRBV6-2/TRBV6-3	11	-	TRBJ2-3	-	TGTGCCAGCAGCCCTCAAGATACGCAGTATTTT	CASSPQDTQYF
TRBV6-5	14	TRBD1	TRBJ1-1	-	TGTGCCAGCAGTCCCCGCCAGACAGGGACTGAAGCTTTCTTT	CASSPRQTGTEAFF
TRBV4-1	14	-	TRBJ2-1	-	TGCGCCAGCAGCCAAGATTTTAGGTACAATGAGCAGTTCTTC	CASSQDFRYNEQFF
TRBV7-6	17	-	TRBJ1-3	-	TGTGCCAGCAGCTTAGCGTGGGGAGATACTTCAGGAAACACCATATATTTT	CASSLAWGDTSGNTIYF
TRBV5-1	14	-	TRBJ1-1	-	TGCGCCAGCAGCTTGGGGGATAGGGACACTGAAGCTTTCTTT	CASSLGDRDTEAFF
TRBV4-2	16	TRBD2	TRBJ2-1	-	TGTGCCAGCAGCCAAGATGGGGTAGCGGGGGTAGTTGAGCAGTTCTTC	CASSQDGVAGVVEQFF
TRBV12-3/TRBV12-4	11	-	TRBJ2-1	once	TGTGCCAGCAGTTTCGGGAATGAGCAGTTCTTC	CASSFGNEQFF
TRBV19	14	TRBD2	TRBJ2-1	-	TGTGCCAGTAGTATGGCTAGCGGGAGCTATGAGCAGTTCTTC	CASSMASGSYEQFF
TRBV30	13	-	TRBJ2-7	-	TGTGCCTGGAGTCGTGAGGCGGTCAACGAGCAGTACTTC	CAWSREAVNEQYF
TRBV5-4	14	-	TRBJ2-7	-	TGTGCCAGCAGCTTGGCAGGGAGACAATACGAGCAGTACTTC	CASSLAGRQYEQYF
TRBV19	13	-	TRBJ2-4	-	TGTGCCAGTAGTTACGACATGGAGGGCATTCAGTACTTC	CASSYDMEGIQYF
TRBV6-1	18	-	TRBJ1-5	-	TGTGCCAGCAGTGAAGCGCCCCGCAGGGCCTATAGCAATCAGCCCCAGCATTTT	CASSEAPRRAYSNQPQHF
TRBV2	13	-	TRBJ1-1	-	TGTGCCAGCAGTGAGGGGGACGGCACTGAAGCTTTCTTT	CASSEGDGTEAFF
TRBV14	15	TRBD1	TRBJ1-1	-	TGTGCCAGCAGCCAAGCTGGGACAGGGAACACTGAAGCTTTCTTT	CASSQAGTGNTEAFF
TRBV28	14	-	TRBJ1-1	-	TGTGCCAGCAGGTCGGGGCAAGTGAACACTGAAGCTTTCTTT	CASRSGQVNTEAFF
TRBV6-2/TRBV6-3	18	-	TRBJ1-2	-	TGTGCCAGCAGTTACTCCCCGTGGGGGTCAGGGCCGCTGAGGAGCTACACCTTC	CASSYSPWGSGPLRSYTF
TRBV7-8	16	-	TRBJ2-1	-	TGTGCCAGCAGCGCTTCCGGGCCCTACAGCCCCAATGAGCAGTTCTTC	CASSASGPYSPNEQFF
TRBV6-2/TRBV6-3	13	TRBD1	TRBJ1-2	once	TGTGCCAGCAGTTTACAGGGGAACTATGGCTACACCTTC	CASSLQGNYGYTF
TRBV18	14	TRBD1	TRBJ1-2	-	TGTGCCAGCTCATTGACCGGGACAGGGTTTGGCTACACCTTC	CASSLTGTGFGYTF
TRBV6-5	14	-	TRBJ2-7	-	TGTGCCAGCAGTTACTCTGGACTTCGCTACGAGCAGTACTTC	CASSYSGLRYEQYF
TRBV19	13	-	TRBJ1-1	-	TGTGCCAGTAGTATTACGGGCGCCCCTGAAGCTTTCTTT	CASSITGAPEAFF
TRBV10-2	16	-	TRBJ1-5	-	TGCGCCAGCAGTGAGTGGGTACAGGGAAGCAATCAGCCCCAGCATTTT	CASSEWVQGSNQPQHF
TRBV18	15	-	TRBJ1-5	-	TGTGCCAGCTCATCGCTTGGGGAGAGCAATCAGCCCCAGCATTTT	CASSSLGESNQPQHF
TRBV7-9	15	-	TRBJ2-5	-	TGTGCCAGCAGCTTAGGACCCGAGAGGGGAGAGACCCAGTACTTC	CASSLGPERGETQYF
TRBV28	14	TRBD1	TRBJ1-1	-	TGTGCCAGCAGTTGGACAGGGGGGGGCACTGAAGCTTTCTTT	CASSWTGGGTEAFF
TRBV30	12	-	TRBJ1-2	-	TGTGCCTGGAGTGTAGGAGGCTATGGCTACACCTTC	CAWSVGGYGYTF
TRBV6-2/TRBV6-3	14	TRBD1	TRBJ1-2	-	TGTGCCAGCAGTTACCCGGACAGGGGCTATGGCTACACCTTC	CASSYPDRGYGYTF